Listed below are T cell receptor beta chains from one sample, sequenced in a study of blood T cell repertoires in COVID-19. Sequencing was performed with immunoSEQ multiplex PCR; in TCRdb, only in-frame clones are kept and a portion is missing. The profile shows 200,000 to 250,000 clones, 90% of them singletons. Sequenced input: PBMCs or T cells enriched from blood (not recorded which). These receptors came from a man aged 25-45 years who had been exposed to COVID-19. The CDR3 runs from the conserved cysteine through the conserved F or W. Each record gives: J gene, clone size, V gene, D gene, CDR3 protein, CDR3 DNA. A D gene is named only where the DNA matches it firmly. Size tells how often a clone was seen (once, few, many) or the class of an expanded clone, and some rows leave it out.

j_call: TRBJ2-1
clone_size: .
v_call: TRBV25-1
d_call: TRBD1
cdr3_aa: CASRATGALYNEQFF
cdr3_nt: TGTGCCAGCAGGGCCACAGGGGCCCTCTACAATGAGCAGTTCTTC

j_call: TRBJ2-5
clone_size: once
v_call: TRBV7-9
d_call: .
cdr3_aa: CASSFRGNMAQTQYF
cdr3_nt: TGTGCCAGCAGCTTCCGCGGGAACATGGCGCAGACCCAGTACTTC

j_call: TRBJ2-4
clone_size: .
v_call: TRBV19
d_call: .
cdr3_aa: CASSPPSGQKNIQYF
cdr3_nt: TGTGCCAGCTCCCCCCCTTCAGGGCAGAAAAACATTCAGTACTTC

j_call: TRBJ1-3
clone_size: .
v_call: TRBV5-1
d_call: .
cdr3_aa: CASSSTGGNTIYF
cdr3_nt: TGCGCCAGCAGCTCAACGGGTGGAAACACCATATATTTT

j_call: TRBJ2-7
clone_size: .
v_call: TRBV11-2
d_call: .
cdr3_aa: CASSFGEWEQYF
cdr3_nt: TGTGCCAGCAGCTTCGGGGAGTGGGAGCAGTACTTC

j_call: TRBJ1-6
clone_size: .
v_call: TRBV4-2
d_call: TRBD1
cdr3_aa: CASSPHPDRGYNSPLHF
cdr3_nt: TGTGCCAGCAGCCCCCACCCTGACAGGGGCTACAATTCACCCCTCCACTTT

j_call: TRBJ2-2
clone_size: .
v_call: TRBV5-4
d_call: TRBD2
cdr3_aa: CASSLTSGGNTGELFF
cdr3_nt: TGTGCCAGCAGCCTGACTAGCGGGGGTAACACCGGGGAGCTGTTTTTT

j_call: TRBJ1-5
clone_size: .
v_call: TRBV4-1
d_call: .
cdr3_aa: CASSQGGGGNQPQHF
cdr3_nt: TGCGCCAGCAGCCAAGGCGGGGGGGGCAATCAGCCCCAGCATTTT

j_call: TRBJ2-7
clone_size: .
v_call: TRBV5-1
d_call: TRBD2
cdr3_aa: CASSWGLAGYEQYF
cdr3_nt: TGCGCCAGCAGCTGGGGACTAGCGGGGTACGAGCAGTACTTC

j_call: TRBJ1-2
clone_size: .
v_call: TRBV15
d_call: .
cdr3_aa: CATSSSTGLLTF
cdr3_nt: TGTGCCACCAGCTCATCGACAGGCCTTCTCACCTTC

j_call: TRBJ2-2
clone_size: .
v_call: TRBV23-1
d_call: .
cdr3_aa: CASSGRELFF
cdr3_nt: TGCGCCAGCAGTGGCAGGGAGCTGTTTTTT

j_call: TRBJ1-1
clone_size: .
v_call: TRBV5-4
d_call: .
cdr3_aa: CASSPPGTPNTEAFF
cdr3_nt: TGTGCCAGCAGCCCCCCGGGGACACCGAACACTGAAGCTTTCTTT

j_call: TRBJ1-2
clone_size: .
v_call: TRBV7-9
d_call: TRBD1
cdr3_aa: CASSSRTGQYGYTF
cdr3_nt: TGTGCCAGCAGCTCCAGGACAGGACAATATGGCTACACCTTC

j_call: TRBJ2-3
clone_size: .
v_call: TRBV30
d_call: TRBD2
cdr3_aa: CAWSVGLAGNGDTQYF
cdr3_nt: TGTGCCTGGAGTGTTGGACTAGCGGGGAACGGGGATACGCAGTATTTT

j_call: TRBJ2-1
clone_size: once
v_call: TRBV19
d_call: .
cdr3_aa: CASSIELVGDEQFF
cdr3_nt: TGTGCCAGTAGTATAGAACTAGTGGGTGATGAGCAGTTCTTC

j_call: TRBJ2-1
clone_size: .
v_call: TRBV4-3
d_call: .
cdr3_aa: CASEPSLRGGNLEQFF
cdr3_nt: TGCGCCAGCGAACCATCTCTGAGGGGGGGGAATCTTGAGCAGTTCTTC

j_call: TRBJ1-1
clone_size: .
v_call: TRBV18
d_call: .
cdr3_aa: CASSPAQAEAFF
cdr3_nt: TGTGCCAGCTCACCAGCGCAAGCTGAAGCTTTCTTT

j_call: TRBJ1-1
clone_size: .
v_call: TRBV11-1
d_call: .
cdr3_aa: CASSLGPEGLNTEAFF
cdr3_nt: TGTGCCAGCAGCTTAGGTCCCGAGGGCTTGAACACTGAAGCTTTCTTT